These 4 T cell receptor beta chains were sequenced from one sample in a study of blood T cells in healthy people across ages. Primers used in a second PCR of about 6 to 11 cycles were a sample-barcoded 5' primer and a J-beta primer mix. TCRdb re-derived calls from the 5' RACE reads in MiXCR, one entry per CDR3 protein. The data hold 1,800,000 or so distinct CDR3 sequences, with more than 35% observed a single time. The sample was blood. The receptors come from a human donor in good health.

This clonotype has just a few counts. This chain links TRBV4-3 with TRBJ1-1; D not resolved. There are 16 residues in the CDR3. CDR1 and CDR2 from the germline V gene are LGHNA and YSLEER. The V end was cut by 0 bases, the J end by 6 bases, with 17 bases between. Written as DNA, the CDR3 is TGCGCCAGCAGCCAAGAATTGGGCAGAAGATTCCCTGAAGCTTTCTTT. Protein sequence: CASSQELGRRFPEAFF.

This clonotype came up many times. The rearrangement joins TRBV20-1 to TRBJ2-6; 7 nucleotides agree with TRBD1. This CDR3 region has 15 residues. Germline trimming cut 5 bases from V and 4 bases from J; bases unmatched to any gene: 8. The V gene's germline CDR1 is DFQATT and CDR2 SNEGSKA (reference sequence). In DNA form, the CDR3 reads TGCAGTGCTGCGACAGGGTTTAACGGGGCCAACGTCCTGACTTTC. This encodes CSAATGFNGANVLTF.

J is TRBJ2-7 and V is TRBV28; D is possibly TRBD2 (6 bases). The germline V and J ends were trimmed by 7 bases and 3 bases, with 22 bases remaining between them. This CDR3 has 16 residues. Germline values: CDR1 MDHEN, CDR2 SYDVKM. The DNA for the CDR3 is TGTGCCAGCACCTCAAGCGGGTGGCAGGCTAACTACGAGCAGTACTTC. It translates to CASTSSGWQANYEQYF.

There are a few counts of this clonotype. The genes are TRBV3-1 and TRBJ1-4; tentative D call: TRBD1 (5 bases). The CDR3 spans 15 residues. The V end was cut by 3 bases, the J end by 6 bases, with 14 bases between. The V gene's germline CDR1 is LGHDT and CDR2 YNNKEL (reference sequence). In DNA form, the CDR3 reads TGTGCCAGCAGCCAGAGACCCTCAGGGCATGAAAAACTGTTTTTT. Amino acid sequence: CASSQRPSGHEKLFF.